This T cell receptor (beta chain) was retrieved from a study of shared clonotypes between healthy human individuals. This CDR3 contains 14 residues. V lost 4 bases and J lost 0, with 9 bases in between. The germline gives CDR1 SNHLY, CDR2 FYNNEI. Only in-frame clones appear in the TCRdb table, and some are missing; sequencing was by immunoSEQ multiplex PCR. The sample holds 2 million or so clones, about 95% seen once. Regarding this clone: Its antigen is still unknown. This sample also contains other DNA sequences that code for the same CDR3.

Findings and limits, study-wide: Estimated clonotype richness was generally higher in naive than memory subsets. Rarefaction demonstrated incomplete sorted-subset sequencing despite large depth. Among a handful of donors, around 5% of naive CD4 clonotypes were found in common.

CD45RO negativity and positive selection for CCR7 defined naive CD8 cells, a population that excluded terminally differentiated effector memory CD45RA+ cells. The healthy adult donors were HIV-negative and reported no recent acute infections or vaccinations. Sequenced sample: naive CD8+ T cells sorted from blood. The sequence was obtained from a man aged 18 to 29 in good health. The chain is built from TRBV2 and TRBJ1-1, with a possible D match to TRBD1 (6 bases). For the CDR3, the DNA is TGTGCCAGCAGTGCCGGGACATTGAACACTGAAGCTTTCTTT. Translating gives CASSAGTLNTEAFF.